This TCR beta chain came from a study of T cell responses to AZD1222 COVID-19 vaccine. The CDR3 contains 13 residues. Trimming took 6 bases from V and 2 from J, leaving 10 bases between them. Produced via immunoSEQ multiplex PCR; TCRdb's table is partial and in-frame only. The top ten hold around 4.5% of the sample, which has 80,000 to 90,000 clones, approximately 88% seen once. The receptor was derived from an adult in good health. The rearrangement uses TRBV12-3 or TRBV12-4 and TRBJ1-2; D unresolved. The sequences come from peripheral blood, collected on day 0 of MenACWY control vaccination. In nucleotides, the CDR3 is TGTGCCAGCAGCCAGGACCAAAACTATGGCTACACCTTC. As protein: CASSQDQNYGYTF.